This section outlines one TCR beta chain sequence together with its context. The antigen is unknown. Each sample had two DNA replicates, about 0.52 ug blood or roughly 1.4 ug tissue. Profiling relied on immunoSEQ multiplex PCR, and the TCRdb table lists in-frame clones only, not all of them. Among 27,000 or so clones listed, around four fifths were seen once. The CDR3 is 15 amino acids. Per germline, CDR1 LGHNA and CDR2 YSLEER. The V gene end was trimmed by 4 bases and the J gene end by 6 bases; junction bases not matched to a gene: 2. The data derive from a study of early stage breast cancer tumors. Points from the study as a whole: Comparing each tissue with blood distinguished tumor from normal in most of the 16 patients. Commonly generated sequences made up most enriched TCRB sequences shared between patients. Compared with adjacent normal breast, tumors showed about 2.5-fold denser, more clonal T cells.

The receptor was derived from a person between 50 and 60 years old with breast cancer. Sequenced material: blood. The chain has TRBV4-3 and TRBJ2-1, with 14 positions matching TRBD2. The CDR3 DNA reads TGCGCCAGCAGCCGACTAGCGGGAGGGGGCAATGAGCAGTTCTTC. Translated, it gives CASSRLAGGGNEQFF.